The clone carrying this TCR beta chain has at least ten counts. What it binds is not known. Researchers prepared the TCRbeta library using unique molecular identifiers, the study reports. TCRdb re-analysed the PCR reads in MiXCR, keeping a single row per CDR3 protein. The data contain around 240,000 distinct CDR3 sequences, approximately 8.9% of them singletons. The record originates from a study of T-cell reconstitution after alpha-beta-depleted transplantation in children. Study findings and constraints: Surviving thymic progenitors and recipient T cells were the source of high TCRbeta diversity at day 60 in some patients. T-cell counts and diversity at one year post-transplant came mainly from newly produced T cells. Several hundred expanded graft clones reportedly were the source of alpha-beta T cells about two months after transplant.

This CDR3 comprises 16 residues. Germline V gene data show CDR1 as SQVTM and CDR2 as ANQGSEA. The V segment lost 4 bases and the J segment 0 bases; nucleotides outside the gene matches: 8. J is TRBJ1-3 and V is TRBV29-1; 8 bases map to TRBD1. The specimen was PBMCs, mostly from graft donor cells, collected 180 days after TCRalphabeta/CD19-depleted stem cell transplant. The receptor was isolated from a male patient between 5 and 17 years old who had a stem cell transplant for acute lymphoblastic leukemia, so the T cells may come from the graft donor. CDR3 sequence (DNA): TGCAGCGTTGTCGGGGACAGGTCGAGCTCTGGAAACACCATATATTTT. Protein product: CSVVGDRSSSGNTIYF.